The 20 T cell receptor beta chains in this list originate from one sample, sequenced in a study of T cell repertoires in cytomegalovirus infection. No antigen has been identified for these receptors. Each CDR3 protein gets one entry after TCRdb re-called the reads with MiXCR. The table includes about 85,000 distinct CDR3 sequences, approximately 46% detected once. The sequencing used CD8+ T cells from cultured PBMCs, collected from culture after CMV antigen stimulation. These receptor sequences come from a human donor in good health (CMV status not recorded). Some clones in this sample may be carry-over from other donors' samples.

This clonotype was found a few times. The CDR3 DNA reads TGTGCCAGCAGCTTGTATGGGGGTAGGAACACTGAAGCTTTCTTT. Translating it yields CASSLYGGRNTEAFF. The V call is TRBV5-5, the J call TRBJ1-1, with D perhaps matching TRBD1 (5 bases). From germline, CDR1 is SGHKS and CDR2 YYEKEE (reference sequence). Trimming took off 1 base at V and 1 base at J, with 11 bases between the two ends. CDR3 length: 15 residues.

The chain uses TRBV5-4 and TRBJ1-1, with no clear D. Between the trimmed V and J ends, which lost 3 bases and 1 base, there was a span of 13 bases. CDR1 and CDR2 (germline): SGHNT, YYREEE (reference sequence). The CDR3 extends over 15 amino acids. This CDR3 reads CASSSPVGRNTEAFF. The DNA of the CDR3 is TGTGCCAGCAGCTCCCCGGTAGGGAGGAACACTGAAGCTTTCTTT.

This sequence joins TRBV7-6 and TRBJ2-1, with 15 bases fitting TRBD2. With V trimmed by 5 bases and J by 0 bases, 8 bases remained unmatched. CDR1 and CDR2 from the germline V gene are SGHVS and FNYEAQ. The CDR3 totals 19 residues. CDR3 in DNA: TGTGCCAGCAGCCCGGGACTAGCGGGGGGCCCGAGCTCCTACAATGAGCAGTTCTTC. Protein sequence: CASSPGLAGGPSSYNEQFF.

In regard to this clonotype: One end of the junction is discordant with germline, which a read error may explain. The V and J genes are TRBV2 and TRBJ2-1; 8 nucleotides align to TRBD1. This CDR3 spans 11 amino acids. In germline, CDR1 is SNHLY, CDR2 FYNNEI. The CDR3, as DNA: TGTGCCAGCACCGGGGTCCAGGGGGCTCCATTC. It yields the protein CASTGVQGAPF.

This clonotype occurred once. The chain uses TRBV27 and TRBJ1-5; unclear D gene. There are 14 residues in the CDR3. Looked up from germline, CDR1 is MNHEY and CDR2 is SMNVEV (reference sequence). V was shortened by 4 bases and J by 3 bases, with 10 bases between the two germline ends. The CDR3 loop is CASSSRRNNQPQHF. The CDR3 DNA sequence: TGTGCCAGCAGTTCTAGACGGAACAATCAGCCCCAGCATTTT.

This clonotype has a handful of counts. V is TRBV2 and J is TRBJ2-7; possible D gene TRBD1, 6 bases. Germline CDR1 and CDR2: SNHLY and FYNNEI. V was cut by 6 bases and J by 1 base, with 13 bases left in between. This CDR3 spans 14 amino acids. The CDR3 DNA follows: TGTGCCAGCAGCCACCAGGACAGTTCCTACGAGCAGTACTTC. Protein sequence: CASSHQDSSYEQYF.

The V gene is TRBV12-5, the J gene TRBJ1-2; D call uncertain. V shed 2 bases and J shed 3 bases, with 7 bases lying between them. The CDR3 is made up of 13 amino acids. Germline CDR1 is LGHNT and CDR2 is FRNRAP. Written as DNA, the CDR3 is TGTGCTAGTGGTTTGAACAGTTACTATGGCTACACCTTC. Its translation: CASGLNSYYGYTF.

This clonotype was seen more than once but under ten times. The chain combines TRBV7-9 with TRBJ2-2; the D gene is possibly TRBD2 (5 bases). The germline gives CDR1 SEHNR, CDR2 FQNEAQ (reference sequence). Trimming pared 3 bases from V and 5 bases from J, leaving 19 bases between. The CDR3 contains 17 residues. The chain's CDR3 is CASSFVGVEYWTGELFF. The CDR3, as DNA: TGTGCCAGCAGCTTCGTCGGGGTTGAGTATTGGACCGGGGAGCTGTTTTTT.

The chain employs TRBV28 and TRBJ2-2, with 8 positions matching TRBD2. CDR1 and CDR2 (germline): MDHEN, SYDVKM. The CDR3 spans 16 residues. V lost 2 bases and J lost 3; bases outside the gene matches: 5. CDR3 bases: TGTGCCAGCAGTTTACTGGCAGCGGGAGACACCGGGGAGCTGTTTTTT. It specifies CASSLLAAGDTGELFF.

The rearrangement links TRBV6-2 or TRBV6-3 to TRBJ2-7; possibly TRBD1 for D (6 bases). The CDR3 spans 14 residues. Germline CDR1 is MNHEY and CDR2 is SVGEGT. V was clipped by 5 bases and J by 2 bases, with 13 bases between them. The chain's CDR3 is CASSGGQVPYEQYF. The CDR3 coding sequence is TGTGCCAGCAGTGGGGGCCAAGTCCCCTACGAGCAGTACTTC.

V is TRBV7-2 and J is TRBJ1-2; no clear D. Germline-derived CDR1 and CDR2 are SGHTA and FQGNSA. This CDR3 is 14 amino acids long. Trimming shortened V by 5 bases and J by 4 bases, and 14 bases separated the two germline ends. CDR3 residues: CASSDPGRGYGYTF. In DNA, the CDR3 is TGTGCCAGCAGCGATCCCGGCCGGGGCTATGGCTACACCTTC.

The CDR3 loop reads CASSQPFPRAINYGYTF. The CDR3 bases are TGTGCCAGTAGCCAACCCTTTCCGAGGGCGATAAACTATGGCTACACCTTC. The chain recombines TRBV19 with TRBJ1-2; D is unresolved. The germline V gene encodes CDR1 LNHDA and CDR2 SQIVND (reference sequence). The CDR3 runs to 17 residues. Trimming took off 6 bases at V and 2 bases at J, with 22 bases between the two ends.

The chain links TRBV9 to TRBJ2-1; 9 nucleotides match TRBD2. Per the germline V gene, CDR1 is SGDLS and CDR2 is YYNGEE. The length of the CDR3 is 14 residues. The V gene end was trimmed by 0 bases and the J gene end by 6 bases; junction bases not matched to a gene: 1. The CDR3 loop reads CASSVGGGANEQFF. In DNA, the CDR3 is TGTGCCAGCAGCGTAGGCGGGGGGGCCAATGAGCAGTTCTTC. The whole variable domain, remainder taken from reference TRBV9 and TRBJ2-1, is DSGVTQTPKHLITATGQRVTLRCSPRSGDLSVYWYQQSLDQGLQFLIQYYNGEERAKGNILERFSAQQFPDLHSELNLSSLELGDSALYFCASSVGGGANEQFFGPGTRLTVL.

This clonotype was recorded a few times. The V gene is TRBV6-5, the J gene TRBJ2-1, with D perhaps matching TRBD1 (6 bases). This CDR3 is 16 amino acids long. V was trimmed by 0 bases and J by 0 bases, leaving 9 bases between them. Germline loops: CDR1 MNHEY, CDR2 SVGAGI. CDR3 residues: CASSYSHRDSYNEQFF. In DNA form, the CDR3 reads TGTGCCAGCAGTTACTCTCACAGGGACTCCTACAATGAGCAGTTCTTC.

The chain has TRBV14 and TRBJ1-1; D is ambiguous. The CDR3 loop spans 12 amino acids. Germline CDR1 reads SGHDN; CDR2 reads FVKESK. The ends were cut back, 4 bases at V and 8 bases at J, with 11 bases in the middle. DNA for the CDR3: TGTGCCAGCAGCCCCTGGCCAGAAGAAGCTTTCTTT. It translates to CASSPWPEEAFF.

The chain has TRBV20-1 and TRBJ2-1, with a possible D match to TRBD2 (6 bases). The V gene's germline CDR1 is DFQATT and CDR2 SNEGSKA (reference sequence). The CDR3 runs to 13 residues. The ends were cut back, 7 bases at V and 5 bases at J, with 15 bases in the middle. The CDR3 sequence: CSVLAGLDNEQFF. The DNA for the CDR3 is TGCAGTGTACTGGCGGGACTTGACAATGAGCAGTTCTTC.

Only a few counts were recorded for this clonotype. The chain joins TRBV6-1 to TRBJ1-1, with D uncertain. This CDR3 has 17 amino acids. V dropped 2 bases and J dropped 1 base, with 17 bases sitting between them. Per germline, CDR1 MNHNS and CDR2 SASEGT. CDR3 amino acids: CASSELGWLDENTEAFF. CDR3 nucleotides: TGTGCCAGCAGTGAACTCGGCTGGCTCGATGAGAACACTGAAGCTTTCTTT.

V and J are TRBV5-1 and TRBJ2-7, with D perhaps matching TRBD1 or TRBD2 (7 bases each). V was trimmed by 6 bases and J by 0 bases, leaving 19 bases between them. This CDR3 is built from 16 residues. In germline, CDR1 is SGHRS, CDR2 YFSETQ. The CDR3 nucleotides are TGCGCCAGCACCCTGGGGAGGGGGCTTGGCTCCTACGAGCAGTACTTC. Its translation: CASTLGRGLGSYEQYF.

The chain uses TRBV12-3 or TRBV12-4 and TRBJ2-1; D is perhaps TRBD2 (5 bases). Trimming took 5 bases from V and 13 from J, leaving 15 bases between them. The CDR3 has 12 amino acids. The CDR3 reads CASSTSLARQFF. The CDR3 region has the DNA TGTGCCAGCAGTACCAGTCTAGCCCGTCAGTTCTTC.

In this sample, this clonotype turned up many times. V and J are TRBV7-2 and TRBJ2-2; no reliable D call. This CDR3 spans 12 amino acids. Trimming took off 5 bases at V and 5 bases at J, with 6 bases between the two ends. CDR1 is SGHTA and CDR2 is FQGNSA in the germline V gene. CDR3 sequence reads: CASSHLTGELFF. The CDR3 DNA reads TGTGCCAGCAGCCACCTTACCGGGGAGCTGTTTTTT.